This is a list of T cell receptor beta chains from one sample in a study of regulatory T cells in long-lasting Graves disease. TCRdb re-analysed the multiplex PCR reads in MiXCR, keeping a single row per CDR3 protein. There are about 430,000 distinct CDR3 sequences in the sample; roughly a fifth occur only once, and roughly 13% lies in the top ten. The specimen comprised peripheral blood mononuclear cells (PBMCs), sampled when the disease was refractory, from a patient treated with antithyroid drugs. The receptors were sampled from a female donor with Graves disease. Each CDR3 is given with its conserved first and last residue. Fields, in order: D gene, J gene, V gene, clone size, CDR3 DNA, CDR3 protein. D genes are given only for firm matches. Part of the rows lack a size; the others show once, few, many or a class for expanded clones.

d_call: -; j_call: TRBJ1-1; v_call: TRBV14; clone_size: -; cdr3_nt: TGTGCCAGCAGCCAACAAGGGGGTGCTTTCTTT; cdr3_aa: CASSQQGGAFF
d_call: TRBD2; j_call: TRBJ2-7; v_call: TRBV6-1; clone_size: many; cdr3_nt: TGTGCCAGCAGTAAGCGTACGGGAGGCTACGAGCAGTACTTC; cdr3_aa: CASSKRTGGYEQYF
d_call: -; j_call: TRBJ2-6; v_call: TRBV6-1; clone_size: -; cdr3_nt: TGTGCCAGCAAGCAAGGGGTAAACGCAGGGGCCAACGTCCTGACTTTC; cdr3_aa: CASKQGVNAGANVLTF
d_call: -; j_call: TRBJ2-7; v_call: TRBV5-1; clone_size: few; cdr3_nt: TGCGCCAGCAGGGTGGAGCAGGAGACCACCTACGAGCAGTACTTC; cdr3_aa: CASRVEQETTYEQYF
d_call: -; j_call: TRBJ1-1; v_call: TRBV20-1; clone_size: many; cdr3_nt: TGCAGTGCTAGCTCGAACACTGAAGCTTTCTTT; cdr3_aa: CSASSNTEAFF
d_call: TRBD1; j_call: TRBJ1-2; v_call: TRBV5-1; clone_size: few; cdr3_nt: TGCGCCAGCAGCTTCGGACAGGGGAACTATGGCTACACCTTC; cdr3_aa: CASSFGQGNYGYTF
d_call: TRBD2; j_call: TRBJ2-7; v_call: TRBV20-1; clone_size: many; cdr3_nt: TGTATTAGCGGGACGCCCTACGAGCAGTACTTC; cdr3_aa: CISGTPYEQYF
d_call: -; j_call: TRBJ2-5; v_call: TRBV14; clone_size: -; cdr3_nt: TGTGCCAGCAGCCCCCCTAGGAGCGACAAAAAGGAGACCCAGTACTTC; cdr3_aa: CASSPPRSDKKETQYF
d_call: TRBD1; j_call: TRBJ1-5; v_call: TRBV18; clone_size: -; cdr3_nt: TGTGCCAGCTCACCCGACAGGGCTCGGTATCAGCCCCAGCATTTT; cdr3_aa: CASSPDRARYQPQHF
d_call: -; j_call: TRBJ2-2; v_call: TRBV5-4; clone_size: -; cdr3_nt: TGTGCCAGCAGCTTGGGACATAGCGGCACCGGGGAGCTGTTTTTT; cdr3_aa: CASSLGHSGTGELFF
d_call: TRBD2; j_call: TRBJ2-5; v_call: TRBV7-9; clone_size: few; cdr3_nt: TGTGCCAGCAGCTTAGCGCCGGGACTACAAGAGACCCAGTACTTC; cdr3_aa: CASSLAPGLQETQYF
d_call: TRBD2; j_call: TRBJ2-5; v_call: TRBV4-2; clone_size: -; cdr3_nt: TGTGCCAGCAGCCACCAGAGGGACCTAGCGGGAGGGGGCGAGACCCAGTACTTC; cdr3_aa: CASSHQRDLAGGGETQYF
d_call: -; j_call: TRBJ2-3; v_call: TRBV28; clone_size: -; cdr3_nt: TGTGCCAGCAGTTTAACCGCTGCCGAGCAAGGTCGGTATTTT; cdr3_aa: CASSLTAAEQGRYF
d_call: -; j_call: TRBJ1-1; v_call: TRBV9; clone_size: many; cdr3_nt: TGTGCCAGCAGCGTCATCAAGGGGCCGCGCACTGAAGCTTTCTTT; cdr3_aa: CASSVIKGPRTEAFF
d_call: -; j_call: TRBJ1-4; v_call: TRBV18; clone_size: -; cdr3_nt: TGTGCCAGCTCACCACCGACTTCTAATGAAAAACTGTTTTTT; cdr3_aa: CASSPPTSNEKLFF
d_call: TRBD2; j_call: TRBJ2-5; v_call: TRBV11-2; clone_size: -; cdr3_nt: TGTGCCAGCAGCCAATCCGGGACTAGCACCTCGGAGACCCAGTACTTC; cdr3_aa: CASSQSGTSTSETQYF
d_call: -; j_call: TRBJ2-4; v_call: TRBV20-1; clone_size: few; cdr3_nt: TGCAGTGCTAGAGATGGGGGGGGCGGGAGAGGGCATCGAAACATTCAGTACTTC; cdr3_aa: CSARDGGGGRGHRNIQYF
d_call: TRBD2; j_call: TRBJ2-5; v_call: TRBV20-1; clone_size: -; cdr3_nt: TGCAGTGCTGCTTTGCGGACTAGCGGGAGAGTCGAGACCCAGTACTTC; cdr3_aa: CSAALRTSGRVETQYF
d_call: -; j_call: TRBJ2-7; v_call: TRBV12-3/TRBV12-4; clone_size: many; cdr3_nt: TGTGCCAGCAGTTTAAGTTCGGTTTACGAGCAGTACTTC; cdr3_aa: CASSLSSVYEQYF
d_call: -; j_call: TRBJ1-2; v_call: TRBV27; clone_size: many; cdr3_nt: TGTGCCAGCAGTTTATTGGGCAACTATGGCTACACCTTC; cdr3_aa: CASSLLGNYGYTF
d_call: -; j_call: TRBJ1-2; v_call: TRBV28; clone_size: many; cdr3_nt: TGTGCCAGCAGCGGATTCTATGGCTACACCTTC; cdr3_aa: CASSGFYGYTF
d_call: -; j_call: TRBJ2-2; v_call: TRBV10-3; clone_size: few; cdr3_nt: TGTGCCATCAGTGAGACAGGGTGGTTCGGTGCCGGGGAGCTGTTTTTT; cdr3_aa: CAISETGWFGAGELFF
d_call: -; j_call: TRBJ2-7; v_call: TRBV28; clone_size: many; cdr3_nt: TGTGCCACCACGACCAGATACGAGCAGTACTTC; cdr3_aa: CATTTRYEQYF
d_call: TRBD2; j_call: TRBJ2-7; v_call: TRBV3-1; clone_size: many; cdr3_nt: TGTGCCAGCAGCCCCAGGACTAGCGTCTACGAGCAGTACTTC; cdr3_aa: CASSPRTSVYEQYF
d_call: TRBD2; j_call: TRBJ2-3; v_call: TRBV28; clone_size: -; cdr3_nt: TGTGCCAGCAGTTCGGCGGGAGGAACAGATACGCAGTATTTT; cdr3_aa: CASSSAGGTDTQYF
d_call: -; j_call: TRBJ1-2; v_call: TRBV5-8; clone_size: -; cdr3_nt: TGTGCCAGCAGCTTGGAGGGGAGGGTCTATGGCTACACCTTC; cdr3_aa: CASSLEGRVYGYTF
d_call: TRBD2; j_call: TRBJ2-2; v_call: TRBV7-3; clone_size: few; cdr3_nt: TGTGCCAGCAGCTCTGGACTAGCTACCGGGGAGCTGTTTTTT; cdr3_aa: CASSSGLATGELFF
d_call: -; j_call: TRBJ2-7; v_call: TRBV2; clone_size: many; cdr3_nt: TGTGCCAGCACCCGTTACGAGGGAGACTCCTACGAGCAGTACTTC; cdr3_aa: CASTRYEGDSYEQYF
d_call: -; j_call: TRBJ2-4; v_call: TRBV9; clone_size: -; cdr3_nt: TGTGCCAGCAGCGTAGGGGCGGGGGCTCCCAATAACATTCAGTACTTC; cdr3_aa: CASSVGAGAPNNIQYF
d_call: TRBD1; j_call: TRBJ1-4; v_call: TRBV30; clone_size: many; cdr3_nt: TGTGCCTGGCAGGGGGACACTAATGAAAAACTGTTTTTT; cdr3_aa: CAWQGDTNEKLFF
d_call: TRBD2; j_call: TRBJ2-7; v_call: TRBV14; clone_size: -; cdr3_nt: TGTGCCAGCAGCCAAGACGAAACTAGCGGGAGTTACGAGCAGTACTTC; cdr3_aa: CASSQDETSGSYEQYF
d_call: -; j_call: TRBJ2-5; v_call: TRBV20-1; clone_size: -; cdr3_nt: TGCAGTGCTGGGTGGCAGGATGGAGAGGCCCAGTACTTC; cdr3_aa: CSAGWQDGEAQYF
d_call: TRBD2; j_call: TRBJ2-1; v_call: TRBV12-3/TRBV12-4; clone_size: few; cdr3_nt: TGTGCCAGCAGCTCAACCCTAGCGGGAGTAGGGAATGAGCAGTTCTTC; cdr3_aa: CASSSTLAGVGNEQFF
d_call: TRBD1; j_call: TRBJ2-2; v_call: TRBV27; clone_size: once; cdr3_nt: TGTGCCAGCAGTTTAAAGGTCACAGGGGTTTACACCGGGGAGCTGTTTTTT; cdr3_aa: CASSLKVTGVYTGELFF
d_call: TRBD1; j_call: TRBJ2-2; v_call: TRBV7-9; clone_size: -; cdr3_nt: TGTGCCAGCAGCTCCCGACAGGGGCTGTTTTTT; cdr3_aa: CASSSRQGLFF